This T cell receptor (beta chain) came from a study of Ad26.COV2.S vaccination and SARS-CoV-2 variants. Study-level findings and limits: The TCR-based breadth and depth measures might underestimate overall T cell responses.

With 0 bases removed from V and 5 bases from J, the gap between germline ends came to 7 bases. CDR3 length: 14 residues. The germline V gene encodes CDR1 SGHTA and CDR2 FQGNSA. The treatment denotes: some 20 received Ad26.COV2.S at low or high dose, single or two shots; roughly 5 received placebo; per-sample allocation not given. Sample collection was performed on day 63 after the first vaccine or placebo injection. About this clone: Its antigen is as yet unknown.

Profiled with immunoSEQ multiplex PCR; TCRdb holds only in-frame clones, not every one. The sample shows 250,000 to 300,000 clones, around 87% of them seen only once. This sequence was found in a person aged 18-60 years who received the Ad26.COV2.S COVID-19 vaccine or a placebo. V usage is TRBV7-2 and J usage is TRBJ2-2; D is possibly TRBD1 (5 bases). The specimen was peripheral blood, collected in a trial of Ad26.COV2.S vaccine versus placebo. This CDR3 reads CASSLARATGELFF. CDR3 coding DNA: TGTGCCAGCAGCTTAGCCAGGGCGACCGGGGAGCTGTTTTTT.